The clone carrying this T cell receptor (beta chain) was observed a few times. Using immunoSEQ multiplex PCR, the repertoire was profiled, and TCRdb retains in-frame clones only, with some absent. The table has 85,000 to 120,000 clones, 86% seen once; the top ten hold 5%. These data come from a study of T cell responses to AZD1222 COVID-19 vaccine. Specimen: peripheral blood, collected on day 0 of AZD1222 vaccination. The origin of this receptor is an adult in good health.

As DNA, the CDR3 is TGTGCCAGCAGCTTACTCGGGATCCCACTCGGGGCCTATAATGAAAAACTGTTTTTT. It codes for CASSLLGIPLGAYNEKLFF. J is TRBJ1-4 and V is TRBV7-8; TRBD1 might be the D (5 bases). CDR1 and CDR2 from the germline V gene are SGHVS and FQNEAQ. V shed 2 bases and J shed 4 bases, with 23 bases lying between them. CDR3 size: 19 residues.